Detailed here is one T cell receptor (beta chain). Its antigen is as yet unknown. Sequencing used immunoSEQ multiplex PCR; TCRdb keeps in-frame clones, though not all of them. The data contain tens of thousands of clones, roughly 75% of them singletons. This sample was included in a study of chemoradiotherapy in HPV16-positive cancers. Findings of the study overall: Non-HPV-specific T cells did not expand in tumors during treatment, whereas candidate HPV-specific clones and E7-related motifs did. For HPV16-positive patients, expanding HPV-responsive T cells associated with longer recurrence-free survival. HPV-specific T cells were functionally defined from only a couple of HPV16-positive patients.

Sequenced material: blood, taken from a patient who underwent chemoradiotherapy. This receptor was identified in a human donor with HPV-associated anogenital cancer.

The CDR3 DNA is TGTGCCAGTACGAAGACGGGGGGGCGTACAGGTACAACCTACGAGCAGTACTTC. This gives the protein CASTKTGGRTGTTYEQYF. The chain has TRBV19 and TRBJ2-7, with 8 bases fitting TRBD2. This CDR3 is built from 18 residues. The V gene end was trimmed by 7 bases and the J gene end by 2 bases; junction bases not matched to a gene: 19. CDR1 is LNHDA, CDR2 SQIVND, per germline (reference sequence). The full variable domain, with the rest looked up from reference TRBV19 and TRBJ2-7, is DGGITQSPKYLFRKEGQNVTLSCEQNLNHDAMYWYRQDPGQGLRLIYYSQIVNDFQKGDIAEGYSVSREKKESFPLTVTSAQKNPTAFYLCASTKTGGRTGTTYEQYFGPGTRLTVT.